The 22 T cell receptor beta chains below come from one sample, sequenced in a study of beta chain features in type 1 diabetes. Notes on the study in general: Patients with Type 1 diabetes showed moderately but significantly shorter TCRB CDR3s in all four CD4+ subsets.

No antigen has been assigned to these receptors. The investigators reverse transcribed all of the isolated RNA, so they sequenced expressed TCRB transcripts. Profiled with immunoSEQ multiplex PCR; TCRdb holds only in-frame clones, not every one. The table shows hundreds of thousands of clones, with over 12% occurring only once. Sequenced material: naive CD4+ T cells from blood. Every receptor here comes from a man aged 18 to 29 with type 1 diabetes.

Details on this clone: At one end, the junction sequence differs from germline, possibly due to a read error. The chain carries TRBV4-1 and TRBJ2-2; D call uncertain. Germline V gene sequence: CDR1 MGHRA, CDR2 YSYEKL. CDR3 length equals 16 residues. The DNA of the CDR3 is TGCGCCAGCAGTCAAGATTTCAGGCGGTACACCGGGGAGCTGTTTTTT. Amino acids: CASSQDFRRYTGELFF.

This sequence joins TRBV29-1 and TRBJ2-3, with 8 bases fitting TRBD1. Germline-derived CDR1 and CDR2 are SQVTM and ANQGSEA. After removal of 4 bases from V and 2 bases from J, the junction contained 8 bases not matched to a gene. The CDR3 is made up of 15 amino acids. CDR3 DNA: TGCAGCGTTGCGTGGGGACAGGACACCACAGATACGCAGTATTTT. Amino acids: CSVAWGQDTTDTQYF.

In its sample, this clone was seen a few times. Within the sample, other DNA sequences also encode this same CDR3. The CDR3 sequence: CASSLRSEQFF. DNA of the CDR3: TGTGCCAGCAGTTTAAGGTCTGAGCAGTTCTTC. This sequence joins TRBV28 and TRBJ2-1; D gene unclear. Trimming cost V 2 bases and J 9 bases, with 5 bases left between them. Looked up from germline, CDR1 is MDHEN and CDR2 is SYDVKM. The CDR3 is 11 residues long.

A few counts support this clone. This rearrangement joins TRBV2 to TRBJ2-2; 8 nucleotides align to TRBD1. V lost 5 bases and J lost 5; bases outside the gene matches: 7. The CDR3 length is 15 residues. Looked up from germline, CDR1 is SNHLY and CDR2 is FYNNEI. The CDR3 is CASSKDRVPTGELFF. CDR3 sequence (DNA): TGTGCCAGCAGTAAGGACAGGGTGCCTACCGGGGAGCTGTTTTTT.

The V gene is TRBV5-6, the J gene TRBJ1-2; no reliable D call. CDR1 and CDR2 (germline): SGHDT, YYEEEE. V was trimmed by 2 bases and J by 2 bases, leaving 7 bases between them. The CDR3 runs 13 residues. CDR3 sequence reads: CASSFGQNYGYTF. The DNA of the CDR3 is TGTGCCAGCAGCTTTGGGCAAAACTATGGCTACACCTTC.

This clone was observed a few times. The chain joins TRBV30 to TRBJ2-7; TRBD1 matches 7 bases. This CDR3 comprises 14 residues. Germline assignment: CDR1 GTSNPN and CDR2 SVGIG (reference sequence). Unmatched junction bases numbered 7, after V lost 5 bases and J lost 0 bases. CDR3 amino acids: CAWRTGPNSYEQYF. CDR3 in DNA: TGTGCCTGGCGGACAGGCCCTAACTCCTACGAGCAGTACTTC.

This clone was found a few times. The gene calls are TRBV28 and TRBJ1-2; TRBD1 might be the D (5 bases). This CDR3 is 12 amino acids long. The V gene lost 5 bases and the J gene lost 6 bases, with 10 bases spanning the gap. Germline CDR1 and CDR2: MDHEN and SYDVKM. The DNA of the CDR3 is TGTGCCAGCAGTCAGGGAAGAGATGGCTACACCTTC. This sequence encodes CASSQGRDGYTF.

This clone was detected a few times. The V gene is TRBV7-9, the J gene TRBJ2-1; 10 nucleotides line up with TRBD2. CDR1 is SEHNR, CDR2 FQNEAQ, per germline (reference sequence). Unmatched junction bases numbered 11, after V lost 7 bases and J lost 8 bases. CDR3 length: 15 residues. CDR3 in amino acids: CASTEGTSVVYEQFF. The CDR3 nucleotides read TGTGCCAGCACCGAGGGGACTAGCGTAGTCTATGAGCAGTTCTTC. Based on the CDR3 plus reference TRBV7-9 and TRBJ2-1, the full variable domain is DTGVSQNPRHKITKRGQNVTFRCDPISEHNRLYWYRQTLGQGPEFLTYFQNEAQLEKSRLLSDRFSAERPKGSFSTLEIQRTEQGDSAMYLCASTEGTSVVYEQFFGPGTRLTVL.

The rearrangement joins TRBV27 to TRBJ2-1; D call uncertain. The CDR3 runs 14 residues. V lost 8 bases, J lost 0 bases, and 11 bases lay in between. From germline, CDR1 is MNHEY and CDR2 SMNVEV (reference sequence). The CDR3 here is CASAPDGSYNEQFF. CDR3 nucleotides: TGTGCCAGCGCACCGGACGGCTCCTACAATGAGCAGTTCTTC.

This clone was seen a few times. The chain uses TRBV27 and TRBJ2-5; D is undetermined. CDR3 length: 12 amino acids. Germline loops: CDR1 MNHEY, CDR2 SMNVEV (reference sequence). Trimming pared 6 bases from V and 4 bases from J, leaving 9 bases between. CDR3 DNA sequence: TGTGCCAGCAGAAGGGCCGGAGAGACCCAGTACTTC. This gives the protein CASRRAGETQYF.

This clone has more than one count but fewer than ten. The sample carries other DNA sequences with the same CDR3. The V call is TRBV27, the J call TRBJ1-2; D perhaps matches TRBD1 (6 bases). CDR3 length: 14 amino acids. Germline V gene lookup returns CDR1 MNHEY and CDR2 SMNVEV (reference sequence). With 6 bases removed from V and 0 bases from J, the gap between germline ends came to 11 bases. CDR3 in amino acids: CASSLQGANYGYTF. CDR3 nucleotides: TGTGCCAGCAGCCTACAGGGAGCTAACTATGGCTACACCTTC.

The genes are TRBV7-9 and TRBJ2-3; unclear D gene. Trimming left V 5 bases short and J 5 bases short, with 8 bases between. Germline CDR1 reads SEHNR; CDR2 reads FQNEAQ (reference sequence). The CDR3 loop spans 12 amino acids. In nucleotides, the CDR3 is TGTGCCAGCAGCCCTAGAATAGATACGCAGTATTTT. It encodes CASSPRIDTQYF.

The chain has TRBV7-9 and TRBJ2-2; 9 bases map to TRBD2. In germline, CDR1 is SEHNR, CDR2 FQNEAQ (reference sequence). Unmatched junction bases numbered 5, after V lost 3 bases and J lost 6 bases. The CDR3 consists of 15 residues. The chain's CDR3 is CASSFGSGGPGELFF. The CDR3, as DNA: TGTGCCAGCAGCTTCGGTAGCGGGGGCCCCGGGGAGCTGTTTTTT.

A note on this clone: Other nucleotide sequences in the sample specify the same CDR3. The chain is built from TRBV29-1 and TRBJ1-2; 11 bases map to TRBD1. Germline values: CDR1 SQVTM, CDR2 ANQGSEA. This CDR3 spans 13 amino acids. J lost 2 bases, V lost 6 bases, and 2 bases had no gene match. CDR3 sequence: CSVGTGGNYGYTF. The CDR3 region has the DNA TGCAGCGTGGGGACAGGGGGGAACTATGGCTACACCTTC.

In DNA, the CDR3 is TGTGCCAGCAGTCAGGGGGGCGACTATGGCTACACCTTC. This codes for CASSQGGDYGYTF. The chain employs TRBV9 and TRBJ1-2; the match to TRBD1 covers 7 bases. The CDR3 extends over 13 amino acids. The V and J ends lost 5 bases and 3 bases, in that order; junction bases with no gene match: 4. Per germline, CDR1 SGDLS and CDR2 YYNGEE.

The chain couples TRBV2 to TRBJ1-1; D may be TRBD1 (5 bases). Germline loops: CDR1 SNHLY, CDR2 FYNNEI. The CDR3 spans 14 residues. V dropped 6 bases and J dropped 6 bases, with 17 bases sitting between them. The CDR3 DNA sequence: TGTGCCAGCAGAGATACGGGGGAGGAGGCTGAAGCTTTCTTT. It specifies CASRDTGEEAEAFF.

The DNA of the CDR3 is TGTGCCAGCGCGAGAGCGGACGGAAATGGCTACACCTTC. Its protein is CASARADGNGYTF. The rearrangement joins TRBV27 to TRBJ1-2; no reliable D call. The CDR3 loop spans 13 amino acids. The V end was cut by 8 bases, the J end by 6 bases, with 16 bases between. Germline V CDR1 and CDR2: MNHEY, SMNVEV (reference sequence).

There are a few counts of this clone. This chain uses TRBV7-9 with TRBJ2-1; 11 positions agree with TRBD2. J was trimmed by 0 bases and V by 2 bases; bases with no gene match: 3. This CDR3 is built from 17 residues. Germline V gene data show CDR1 as SEHNR and CDR2 as FQNEAQ (reference sequence). CDR3: CASSLTSGGRSYNEQFF. The CDR3 nucleotides read TGTGCCAGCAGCTTAACTAGCGGGGGTCGCTCCTACAATGAGCAGTTCTTC.

The genes are TRBV23-1 and TRBJ2-2; TRBD2 agrees at 7 bases. TRBV23-1 is an ORF, with its function uncertain. This CDR3 has 17 residues. V was pared by 4 bases and J by 6 bases, with 14 bases of the junction left unmatched. CDR3 region: CASSPRCGGWLPGELFF. In DNA, the CDR3 is TGCGCCAGCAGTCCCCGGTGCGGGGGTTGGCTCCCCGGGGAGCTGTTTTTT.

In this sample, this clone turned up a few times. This sequence joins TRBV6-5 and TRBJ2-3; the D is unclear. The CDR3 has 16 residues. The V end was cut by 0 bases, the J end by 4 bases, with 14 bases between. The germline gives CDR1 MNHEY, CDR2 SVGAGI. CDR3 in DNA: TGTGCCAGCAGTTACTCGACTCCGGAGTTAGCAGATACGCAGTATTTT. The encoded protein is CASSYSTPELADTQYF.

The chain has TRBV4-2 and TRBJ2-3, with D tentatively TRBD1 or TRBD2 (6 bases each). The CDR3 totals 15 residues. Germline CDR1 LGHNA, CDR2 YNFKEQ. Trimming took off 6 bases at V and 0 bases at J, with 13 bases between the two ends. The CDR3 DNA reads TGTGCCAGCAGGGCCGGGGGCCTCAGCACAGATACGCAGTATTTT. As protein: CASRAGGLSTDTQYF.

The chain uses TRBV19 and TRBJ1-5; a weak D match, TRBD1 (5 bases). Trimming left V 7 bases short and J 7 bases short, with 14 bases between. Looked up from germline, CDR1 is LNHDA and CDR2 is SQIVND (reference sequence). The length of the CDR3 is 13 residues. CDR3 residues: CASTGRMEQPQHF. As DNA, the CDR3 is TGTGCCAGTACAGGGAGGATGGAGCAGCCCCAGCATTTT.